This T cell receptor (beta chain) was captured in a study of early T cells in non-severe SARS-CoV-2 infection. Researchers attached unique molecular identifiers to individual cDNA molecules. One entry per CDR3 protein results from TCRdb running MiXCR on the 5' RACE reads. The sample holds over 60,000 distinct CDR3 sequences, approximately 10% seen once. This clonotype was recorded many times. V lost 1 base and J lost 4, with 17 bases in between. The length of the CDR3 is 17 residues. Per the germline V gene, CDR1 is MGHDK and CDR2 is SYGVNS. The sample was whole blood, taken at baseline. The sequence was obtained from an adult who was a healthcare worker with PCR-confirmed SARS-CoV-2 infection or an uninfected control (not recorded which). The rearrangement links TRBV25-1 to TRBJ1-5; D call uncertain. CDR3 nucleotides: TGTGCCAGCAGTGAATGGGCCAGCACCCCGAGAAATCAGCCCCAGCATTTT. This codes for CASSEWASTPRNQPQHF. The full variable domain, in which reference TRBV25-1 and TRBJ1-5 provide the parts outside the CDR3, is EADIYQTPRYLVIGTGKKITLECSQTMGHDKMYWYQQDPGMELHLIHYSYGVNSTEKGDLSSESTVSRIRTEHFPLTLESARPSHTSQYLCASSEWASTPRNQPQHFGDGTRLSIL.